Following are 11 T cell receptor beta chains from one sample sequenced in a study of identical twins. TCRdb analysed the 5' RACE reads with MiXCR anew, one entry per CDR3 protein. The table shows 100,000 to 110,000 distinct CDR3 sequences, with 5.9% occurring only once. The material sequenced was memory T cells sorted from blood. The source of these receptors is a woman aged 45-59 years in good health.

The V gene is TRBV30, the J gene TRBJ2-1; no firm D call. Germline assignment: CDR1 GTSNPN and CDR2 SVGIG (reference sequence). The CDR3 runs 13 residues. V gave up 0 bases and J gave up 8 bases, with 11 bases separating them. CDR3 in amino acids: CAWSVRPWDEQFF. CDR3 DNA sequence: TGTGCCTGGAGTGTACGACCGTGGGATGAGCAGTTCTTC.

The chain uses TRBV5-1 and TRBJ1-1, with TRBD1 identical over 7 bases. Germline V gene data show CDR1 as SGHRS and CDR2 as YFSETQ. The CDR3 contains 15 residues. V dropped 0 bases and J dropped 2; count of bases not matched to a gene: 4. This CDR3 is CASSLVGGRNTEAFF. The CDR3 DNA is TGCGCCAGCAGCTTGGTAGGGGGCAGAAACACTGAAGCTTTCTTT.

The V call is TRBV20-1, the J call TRBJ2-1, with 10 bases matching TRBD1. V trimming: 4 bases; J trimming: 3 bases; junction bases outside the gene matches: 6. The CDR3 sequence is 15 residues long. Germline CDR1 reads DFQATT; CDR2 reads SNEGSKA (reference sequence). The CDR3 DNA reads as TGCAGTGCTACCTGGGGGACAGGGGACTACAATGAGCAGTTCTTC. It encodes CSATWGTGDYNEQFF.

There are many counts of this clonotype. Here the CDR3 reads CASSRTSGGDNEQFF. CDR3 in DNA: TGTGCCAGCAGCCGGACTAGCGGGGGAGATAATGAGCAGTTCTTC. V gene TRBV4-2 combines with J gene TRBJ2-1; TRBD2 aligns across 13 bases. The CDR3 covers 15 residues. Germline CDR1 LGHNA, CDR2 YNFKEQ. Trimming took 4 bases from V and 7 from J; bases not matched to a gene: 4.

This sequence joins TRBV13 and TRBJ2-7; no definite D call. Germline V gene sequence: CDR1 PRHDT, CDR2 FYEKMQ (reference sequence). Between the trimmed V and J ends, which lost 5 bases and 0 bases, there was a span of 11 bases. This CDR3 has 14 residues. CDR3 region: CASSARIASYEQYV. DNA of the CDR3: TGTGCCAGCAGCGCTCGGATAGCCTCCTACGAGCAGTACGTC.

This clonotype has a handful of counts. This chain links TRBV7-3 with TRBJ2-2; 9 nucleotides agree with TRBD1. Germline V gives CDR1 SGHTA, CDR2 FQGTGA. Losses at the gene ends were 2 bases for V and 1 base for J; bases not matched to a gene: 5. The CDR3 consists of 17 residues. The CDR3 DNA sequence: TGTGCCAGCAGCTTATCACCGGGACAGGGGAACACCGGGGAGCTGTTTTTT. Translated: CASSLSPGQGNTGELFF.

This clonotype was seen repeatedly, ten times or more. The V and J genes are TRBV11-2 and TRBJ2-5; D remains unclear. The V gene's germline CDR1 is SGHAT and CDR2 FQNNGV. The CDR3 consists of 14 residues. V lost 5 bases to trimming and J lost 5 bases, with 15 bases between them. The CDR3 DNA follows: TGTGCCAGCAGCCCCGGGCTAGACCGGGAGACCCAGTACTTC. Encoded protein: CASSPGLDRETQYF.

This clonotype was detected ten times or more. The chain uses TRBV20-1 and TRBJ2-1, with D uncertain. The CDR3 totals 13 residues. CDR1 is DFQATT, CDR2 SNEGSKA, per germline (reference sequence). The V end lost 0 bases, the J end lost 6 bases, and 9 bases lay between the germline ends. This CDR3 is CSARDLLSNEQFF. The CDR3 DNA is TGCAGTGCTAGAGATCTACTCTCCAATGAGCAGTTCTTC.

The genes are TRBV6-6 and TRBJ2-7; D perhaps matches TRBD1 (6 bases). The CDR3 runs 13 residues. Germline lookup yields CDR1 MNHNY and CDR2 SVGAGI (reference sequence). V lost 2 bases, J lost 6 bases, and 11 bases lay in between. CDR3 region: CASSYGGRVEQYV. CDR3 sequence (DNA): TGTGCCAGCAGTTACGGGGGCAGGGTCGAGCAGTACGTC.

This chain joins TRBV12-3 or TRBV12-4 and TRBJ1-1, with TRBD1 matching over 8 bases. CDR3 size: 15 residues. V lost 7 bases, J lost 14 bases, and 21 bases stayed unmatched. CDR3 sequence reads: CASTLGRGTGNIRFF. CDR3 DNA sequence: TGTGCCAGCACCCTTGGGCGAGGGACAGGCAACATCAGGTTCTTT.

At least ten counts were recorded for this clonotype. In DNA, the CDR3 is TGTGCCAGCAGAACAGCTACTGGTAAAGAGACCCAGTACTTC. Its translation: CASRTATGKETQYF. The chain employs TRBV7-9 and TRBJ2-5; no definite D call. Germline CDR1 SEHNR, CDR2 FQNEAQ (reference sequence). The CDR3 consists of 14 residues. Trimming removed 6 bases from V and 3 bases from J, with 14 bases in between.